These 24 T cell receptor beta chains share one sample of origin, sequenced in a study of cytomegalovirus exposure and HLA in healthy donors. Primers: 60 Vbeta forward and 13 Jbeta reverse. Assay: immunoSEQ multiplex PCR; the TCRdb copy retains only in-frame clones and omits some. The repertoire table contains about 70,000 clones. Sequencing was performed on PBMCs. All receptors derive from a woman younger than 45 in good health and CMV-seronegative.

Written as DNA, the CDR3 is TGTGCCAGCGGAGGGGCAGTCCTCACTGAAGCTTTCTTT. The encoded protein is CASGGAVLTEAFF. V gene TRBV2 combines with J gene TRBJ1-1; tentatively, D is TRBD1 (5 bases). This CDR3 spans 13 amino acids. With 8 bases removed from V and 4 bases from J, the gap between germline ends came to 14 bases. Germline V gives CDR1 SNHLY, CDR2 FYNNEI.

This sequence joins TRBV9 and TRBJ2-7; 9 bases agree with TRBD2. There are 15 residues in the CDR3. CDR1 is SGDLS and CDR2 is YYNGEE in the germline V gene. With V trimmed by 0 bases and J by 5 bases, 6 bases remained unmatched. Written as DNA, the CDR3 is TGTGCCAGCAGCGTAGAGGGACTAGCTAGCAACGAGCAGTACTTC. This gives the protein CASSVEGLASNEQYF.

The chain combines TRBV20-1 with TRBJ2-3; D call uncertain. The V gene's germline CDR1 is DFQATT and CDR2 SNEGSKA (reference sequence). V was trimmed by 6 bases and J by 7 bases, leaving 11 bases between them. This CDR3 has 11 residues. The CDR3 sequence: CSALSTNTQYF. Written as DNA, the CDR3 is TGCAGTGCCCTCTCAACTAATACGCAGTATTTT.

The genes are TRBV19 and TRBJ2-7, with a possible D match to TRBD2 (6 bases). The CDR3 is 14 residues long. Germline V CDR1 and CDR2: LNHDA, SQIVND (reference sequence). Trimming cost V 2 bases and J 1 base, with 9 bases left between them. The CDR3 nucleotides read TGTGCCAGTAGTATAACGGGGAGGTCCTACGAGCAGTACTTC. It encodes CASSITGRSYEQYF.

This chain links TRBV29-1 with TRBJ1-4; the D gene is possibly TRBD1 (5 bases). V was trimmed by 5 bases and J by 8 bases, leaving 21 bases between them. Germline V lookup: CDR1 SQVTM, CDR2 ANQGSEA. The CDR3 has 15 residues. The CDR3 loop is CSVLSRGARGEKLFF. CDR3 nucleotides: TGCAGCGTTCTATCTCGTGGGGCGCGAGGAGAAAAACTGTTTTTT. Full variable domain (missing parts from reference TRBV29-1 and TRBJ1-4): SAVISQKPSRDICQRGTSLTIQCQVDSQVTMMFWYRQQPGQSLTLIATANQGSEATYESGFVIDKFPISRPNLTFSTLTVSNMSPEDSSIYLCSVLSRGARGEKLFFGSGTQLSVL.

CDR3 in DNA: TGTGCCACCAGCAGAGAGATAGGATCCAGGGGGAGCTACACCTTC. Its protein product is CATSREIGSRGSYTF. V usage is TRBV15 and J usage is TRBJ1-2; TRBD1 matches at 7 bases. V shed 0 bases, J shed 9 bases, and the junction held 10 bases outside the gene matches. The CDR3 runs to 15 residues. CDR1 and CDR2 from the germline V gene are LNHNV and YYDKDF (reference sequence).

The chain links TRBV6-5 to TRBJ1-1; 7 nucleotides match TRBD1. CDR1 is MNHEY and CDR2 is SVGAGI in the germline V gene. V shed 3 bases, J shed 7 bases, and the junction held 11 bases outside the gene matches. CDR3 length: 15 residues. CDR3 residues: CASSYHGLGGREAFF. CDR3 nucleotide sequence: TGTGCCAGCAGTTATCACGGGCTAGGGGGCCGTGAAGCTTTCTTT.

The chain carries TRBV27 and TRBJ2-1, with TRBD2 matching over 9 bases. The CDR3 runs 18 residues. The V gene's germline CDR1 is MNHEY and CDR2 SMNVEV (reference sequence). V was pared by 2 bases and J by 10 bases, with 18 bases of the junction left unmatched. The CDR3 bases are TGTGCCAGCAGTTTAAGGGGAAGCGGGAGGCCCCTTCAGGGGGAGCAGTTCTTC. It translates to CASSLRGSGRPLQGEQFF.

The V gene is TRBV4-1, the J gene TRBJ2-7; 10 bases fit TRBD2. CDR1 is MGHRA and CDR2 is YSYEKL in the germline V gene. The CDR3 is 15 residues long. V trimming: 1 base; J trimming: 8 bases; junction bases outside the gene matches: 8. The CDR3 is CASSQVQREGHQQYF. CDR3 sequence (DNA): TGCGCCAGCAGCCAAGTCCAGCGGGAGGGCCATCAGCAGTACTTC.

This chain links TRBV28 with TRBJ1-2, with D possibly matching TRBD1 (6 bases). Trimming cost V 8 bases and J 14 bases, with 15 bases left between them. The CDR3 contains 10 residues. The germline CDR1 and CDR2 sequences are MDHEN and SYDVKM. The CDR3 coding sequence is TGTGCCAGCGGAAGAGGGGGGGAAACCTTC. The encoded protein is CASGRGGETF.

V usage is TRBV19 and J usage is TRBJ2-5, with a weak D call TRBD2 (6 bases). The V and J ends lost 5 bases and 6 bases respectively, with 16 bases between them. CDR3 length: 14 amino acids. Germline loops: CDR1 LNHDA, CDR2 SQIVND (reference sequence). The CDR3 sequence: CASSLVAGPQTQYF. The CDR3 region has the DNA TGTGCCAGTAGTCTCGTGGCGGGGCCACAGACCCAGTACTTC.

The gene calls are TRBV5-4 and TRBJ2-7, with 7 bases aligning to TRBD1. Germline CDR1 is SGHNT and CDR2 is YYREEE (reference sequence). This CDR3 spans 13 amino acids. Germline trimming cut 4 bases from V and 12 bases from J; bases unmatched to any gene: 13. The CDR3 loop reads CASSQGQTDFRYF. The CDR3 DNA follows: TGTGCCAGCAGCCAGGGACAGACAGATTTTAGGTACTTC.

CDR3 DNA: TGCGCCAGCAGCTCTAACAGGGGGGAGCAGTACTTC. Residues: CASSSNRGEQYF. The chain carries TRBV5-1 and TRBJ2-7; 8 bases are a match to TRBD1. Germline V gene data show CDR1 as SGHRS and CDR2 as YFSETQ. Unmatched junction bases numbered 3, after V lost 3 bases and J lost 7 bases. This CDR3 is built from 12 residues. Full variable domain (outside the CDR3, taken from reference TRBV5-1 and TRBJ2-7): KAGVTQTPRYLIKTRGQQVTLSCSPISGHRSVSWYQQTPGQGLQFLFEYFSETQRNKGNFPGRFSGRQFSNSRSEMNVSTLELGDSALYLCASSSNRGEQYFGPGTRLTVT.

Turning to this clone: Germline and junction disagree at one end, which may indicate a read error. The CDR3 DNA reads TGTGCCAGCAGCTCTCCGTCGAGAGGGGACACTGAAGATTTCTTT. Its translation is CASSSPSRGDTEDFF. The chain employs TRBV7-8 and TRBJ1-1; perhaps TRBD1 as D (6 bases). The CDR3 is made up of 15 amino acids. Per germline, CDR1 SGHVS and CDR2 FQNEAQ.

The rearrangement links TRBV30 to TRBJ2-7; TRBD1 agrees at 8 bases. The CDR3 runs 14 residues. Trimming took 4 bases from V and 4 from J; bases not matched to a gene: 9. Germline values: CDR1 GTSNPN, CDR2 SVGIG (reference sequence). The CDR3 reads CAWIAGQGGYEQYF. The CDR3 region has the DNA TGTGCCTGGATCGCCGGACAGGGTGGGTACGAGCAGTACTTC.

This chain connects TRBV7-9 to TRBJ2-7, with D perhaps matching TRBD1 (7 bases). Between the trimmed V and J ends, which lost 5 bases and 7 bases, there was a span of 15 bases. The germline V gene encodes CDR1 SEHNR and CDR2 FQNEAQ (reference sequence). The CDR3 has 13 residues. As DNA, the CDR3 is TGTGCCAGCAGCCCGGGGGACAGCCTGGAGCAGTACTTC. Translated: CASSPGDSLEQYF.

This chain connects TRBV27 to TRBJ2-7; 7 bases match TRBD1. After removal of 5 bases from V and 3 bases from J, the junction contained 7 bases not matched to a gene. CDR3 size: 14 residues. Germline CDR1 and CDR2: MNHEY and SMNVEV (reference sequence). The CDR3 loop reads CASSLGRDSYEQYF. The CDR3 DNA follows: TGTGCCAGCAGTCTGGGCCGGGACAGCTACGAGCAGTACTTC.

This chain uses TRBV6-6 with TRBJ1-1; 7 positions agree with TRBD1. Germline CDR1 and CDR2: MNHNY and SVGAGI (reference sequence). The V segment lost 8 bases and the J segment 0 bases; nucleotides outside the gene matches: 6. The CDR3 has 14 residues. CDR3 protein: CASLGTVMNTEAFF. The CDR3 nucleotides read TGTGCCAGCCTCGGGACAGTTATGAACACTGAAGCTTTCTTT.

The V gene is TRBV6-5, the J gene TRBJ1-2; 11 nucleotides line up with TRBD1. The CDR3 is 14 residues long. In germline, CDR1 is MNHEY, CDR2 SVGAGI. V lost 6 bases and J lost 7; bases outside the gene matches: 7. The CDR3 loop reads CASSPGQGASGYTF. The DNA for the CDR3 is TGTGCCAGCAGCCCCGGACAGGGGGCAAGTGGCTACACCTTC.

This CDR3 is CASSRDRGLNQPQHF. The CDR3 DNA is TGTGCCAGCAGCCGGGACAGGGGACTCAATCAGCCCCAGCATTTT. The chain uses TRBV7-2 and TRBJ1-5, with 10 positions matching TRBD1. Unmatched junction bases numbered 4, after V lost 5 bases and J lost 3 bases. Germline CDR1 SGHTA, CDR2 FQGNSA. The CDR3 sequence is 15 residues long.

The chain has TRBV9 and TRBJ1-4; a weak D match, TRBD1 (5 bases). The CDR3 is 14 amino acids. With 0 bases removed from V and 11 bases from J, the gap between germline ends came to 14 bases. Germline V gene sequence: CDR1 SGDLS, CDR2 YYNGEE. CDR3 coding DNA: TGTGCCAGCAGCGTAGAGGGTTCCGGGGGGAAACTGTTTTTT. Translation gives CASSVEGSGGKLFF.

The gene calls are TRBV30 and TRBJ2-4; D remains ambiguous. Germline V gene sequence: CDR1 GTSNPN, CDR2 SVGIG (reference sequence). The CDR3 consists of 13 residues. The germline V and J ends were trimmed by 3 bases and 0 bases, with 6 bases remaining between them. This CDR3 is CAWSRLAKNIQYF. The CDR3 coding sequence is TGTGCCTGGAGCCGGTTAGCCAAAAACATTCAGTACTTC.

The chain joins TRBV5-4 to TRBJ2-5, with D hard to call. V gave up 4 bases and J gave up 7 bases, with 11 bases separating them. The CDR3 has 12 amino acids. Germline values: CDR1 SGHNT, CDR2 YYREEE (reference sequence). DNA of the CDR3: TGTGCCAGCAGCGTGGATCGAGGGACCCAGTACTTC. This codes for CASSVDRGTQYF.

The CDR3: CASSPGLAGETQYF. CDR3 DNA: TGTGCCAGCAGCCCCGGACTAGCGGGAGAGACCCAGTACTTC. The chain is built from TRBV7-6 and TRBJ2-5; 11 bases are shared with TRBD2. Germline V gene lookup returns CDR1 SGHVS and CDR2 FNYEAQ. The length of the CDR3 is 14 residues. V shed 5 bases and J 4 bases; nucleotides not matched to a gene: 3.